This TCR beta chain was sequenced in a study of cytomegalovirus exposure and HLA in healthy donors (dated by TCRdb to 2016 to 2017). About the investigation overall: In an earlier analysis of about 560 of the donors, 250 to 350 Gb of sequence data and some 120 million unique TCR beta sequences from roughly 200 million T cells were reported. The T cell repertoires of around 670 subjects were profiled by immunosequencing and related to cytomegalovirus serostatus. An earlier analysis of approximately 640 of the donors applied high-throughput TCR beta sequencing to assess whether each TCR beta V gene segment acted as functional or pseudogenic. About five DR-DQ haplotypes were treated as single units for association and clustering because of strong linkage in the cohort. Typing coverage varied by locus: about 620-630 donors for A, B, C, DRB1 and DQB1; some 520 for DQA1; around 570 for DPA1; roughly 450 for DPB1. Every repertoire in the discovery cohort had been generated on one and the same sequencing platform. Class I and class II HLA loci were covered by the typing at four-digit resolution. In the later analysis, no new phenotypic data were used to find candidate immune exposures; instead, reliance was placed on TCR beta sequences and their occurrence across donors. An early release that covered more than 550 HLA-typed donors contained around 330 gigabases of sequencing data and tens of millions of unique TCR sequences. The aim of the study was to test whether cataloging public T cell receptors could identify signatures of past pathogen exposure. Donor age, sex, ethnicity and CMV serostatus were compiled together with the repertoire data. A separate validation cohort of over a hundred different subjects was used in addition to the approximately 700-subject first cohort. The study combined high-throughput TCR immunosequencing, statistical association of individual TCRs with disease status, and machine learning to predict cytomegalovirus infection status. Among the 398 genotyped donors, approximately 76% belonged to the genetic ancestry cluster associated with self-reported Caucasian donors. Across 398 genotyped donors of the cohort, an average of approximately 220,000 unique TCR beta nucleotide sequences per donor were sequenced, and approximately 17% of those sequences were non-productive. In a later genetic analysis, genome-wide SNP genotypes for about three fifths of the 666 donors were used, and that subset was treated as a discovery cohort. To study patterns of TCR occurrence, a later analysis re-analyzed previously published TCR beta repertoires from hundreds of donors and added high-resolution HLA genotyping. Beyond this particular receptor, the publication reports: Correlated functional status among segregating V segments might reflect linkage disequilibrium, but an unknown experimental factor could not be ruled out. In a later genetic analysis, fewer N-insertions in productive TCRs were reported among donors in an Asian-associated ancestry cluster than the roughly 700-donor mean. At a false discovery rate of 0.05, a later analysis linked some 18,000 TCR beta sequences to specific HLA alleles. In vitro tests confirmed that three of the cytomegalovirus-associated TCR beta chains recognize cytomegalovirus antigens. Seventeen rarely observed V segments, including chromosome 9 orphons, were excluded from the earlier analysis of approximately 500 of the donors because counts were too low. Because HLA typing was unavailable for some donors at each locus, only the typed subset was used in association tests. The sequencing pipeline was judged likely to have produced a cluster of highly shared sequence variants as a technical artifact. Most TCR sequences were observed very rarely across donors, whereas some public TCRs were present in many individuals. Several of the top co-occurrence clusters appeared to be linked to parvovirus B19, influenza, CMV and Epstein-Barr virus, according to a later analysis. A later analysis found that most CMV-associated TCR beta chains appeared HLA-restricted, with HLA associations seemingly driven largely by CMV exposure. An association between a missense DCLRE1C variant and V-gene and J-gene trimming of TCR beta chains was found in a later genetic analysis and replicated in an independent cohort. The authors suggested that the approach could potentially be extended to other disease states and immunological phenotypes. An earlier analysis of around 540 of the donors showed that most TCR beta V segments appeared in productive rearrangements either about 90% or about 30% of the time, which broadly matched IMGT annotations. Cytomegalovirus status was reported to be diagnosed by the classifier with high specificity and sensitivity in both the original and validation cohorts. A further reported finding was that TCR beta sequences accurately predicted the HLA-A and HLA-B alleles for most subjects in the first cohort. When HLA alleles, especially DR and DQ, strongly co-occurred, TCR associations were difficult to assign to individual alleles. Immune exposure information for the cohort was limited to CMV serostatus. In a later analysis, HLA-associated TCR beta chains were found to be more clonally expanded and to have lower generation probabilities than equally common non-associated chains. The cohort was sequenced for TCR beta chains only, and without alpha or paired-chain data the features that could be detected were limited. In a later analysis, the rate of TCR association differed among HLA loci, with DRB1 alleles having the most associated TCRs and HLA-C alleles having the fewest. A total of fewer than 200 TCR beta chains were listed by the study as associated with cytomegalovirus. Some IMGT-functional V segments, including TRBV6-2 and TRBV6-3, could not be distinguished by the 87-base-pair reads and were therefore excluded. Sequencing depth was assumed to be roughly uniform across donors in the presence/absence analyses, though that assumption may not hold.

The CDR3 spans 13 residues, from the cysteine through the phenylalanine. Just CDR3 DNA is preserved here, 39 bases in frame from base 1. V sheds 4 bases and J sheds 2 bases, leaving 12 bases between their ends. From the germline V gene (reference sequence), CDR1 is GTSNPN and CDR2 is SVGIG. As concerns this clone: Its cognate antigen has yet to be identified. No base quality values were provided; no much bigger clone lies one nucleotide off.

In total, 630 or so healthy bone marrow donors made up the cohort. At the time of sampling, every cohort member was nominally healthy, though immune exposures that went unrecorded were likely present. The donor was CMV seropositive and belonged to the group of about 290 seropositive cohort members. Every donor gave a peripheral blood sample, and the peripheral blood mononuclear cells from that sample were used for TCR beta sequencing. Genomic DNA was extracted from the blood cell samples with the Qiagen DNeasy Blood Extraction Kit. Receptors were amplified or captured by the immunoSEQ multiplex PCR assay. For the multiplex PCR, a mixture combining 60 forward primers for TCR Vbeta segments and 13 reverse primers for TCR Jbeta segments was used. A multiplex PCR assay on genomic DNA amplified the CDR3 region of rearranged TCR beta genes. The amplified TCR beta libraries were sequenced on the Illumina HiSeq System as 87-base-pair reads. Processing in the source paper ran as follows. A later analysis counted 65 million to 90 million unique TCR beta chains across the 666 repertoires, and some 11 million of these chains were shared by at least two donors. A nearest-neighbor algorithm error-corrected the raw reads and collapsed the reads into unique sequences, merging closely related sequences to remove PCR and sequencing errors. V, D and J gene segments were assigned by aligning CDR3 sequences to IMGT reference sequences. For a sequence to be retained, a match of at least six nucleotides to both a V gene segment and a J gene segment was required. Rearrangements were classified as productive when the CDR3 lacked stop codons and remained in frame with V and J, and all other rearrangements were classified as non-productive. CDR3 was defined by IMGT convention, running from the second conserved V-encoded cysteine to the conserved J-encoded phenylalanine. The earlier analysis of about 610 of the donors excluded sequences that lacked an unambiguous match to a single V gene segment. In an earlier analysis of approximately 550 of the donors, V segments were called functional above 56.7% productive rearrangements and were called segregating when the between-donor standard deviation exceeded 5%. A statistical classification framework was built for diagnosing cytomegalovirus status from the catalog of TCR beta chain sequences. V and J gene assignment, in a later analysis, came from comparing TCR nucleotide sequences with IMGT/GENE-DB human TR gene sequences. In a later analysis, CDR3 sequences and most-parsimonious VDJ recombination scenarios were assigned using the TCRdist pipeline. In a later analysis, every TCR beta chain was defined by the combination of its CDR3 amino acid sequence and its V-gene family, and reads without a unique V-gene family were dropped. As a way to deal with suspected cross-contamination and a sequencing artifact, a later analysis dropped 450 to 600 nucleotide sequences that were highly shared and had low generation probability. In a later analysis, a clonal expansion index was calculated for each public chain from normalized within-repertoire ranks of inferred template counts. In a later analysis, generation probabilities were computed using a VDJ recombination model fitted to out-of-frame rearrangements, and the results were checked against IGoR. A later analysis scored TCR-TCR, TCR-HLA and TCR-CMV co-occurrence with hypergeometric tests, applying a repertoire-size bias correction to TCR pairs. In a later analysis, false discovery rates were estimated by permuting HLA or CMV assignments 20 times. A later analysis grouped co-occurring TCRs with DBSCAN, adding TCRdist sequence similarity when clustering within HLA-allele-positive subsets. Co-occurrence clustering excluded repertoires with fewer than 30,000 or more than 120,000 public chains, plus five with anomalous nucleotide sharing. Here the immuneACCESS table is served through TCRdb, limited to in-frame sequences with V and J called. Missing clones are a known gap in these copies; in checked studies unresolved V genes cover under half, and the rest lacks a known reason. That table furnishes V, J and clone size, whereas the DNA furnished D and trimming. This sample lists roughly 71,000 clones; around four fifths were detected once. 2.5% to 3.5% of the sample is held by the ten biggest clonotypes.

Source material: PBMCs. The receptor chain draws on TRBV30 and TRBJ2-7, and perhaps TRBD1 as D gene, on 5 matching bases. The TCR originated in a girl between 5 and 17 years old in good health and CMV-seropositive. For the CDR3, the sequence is CAWMSRTPYEQYF. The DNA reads TGTGCCTGGATGTCACGGACACCCTACGAGCAGTACTTC.